These 21 T cell receptor beta chains share one sample of origin, sequenced in a study of graft-versus-host responses after intestinal transplantation. Profiled with immunoSEQ multiplex PCR; TCRdb holds only in-frame clones, not every one. The sample includes about 29,000 clones, about four fifths of them seen just once. Lymphocytes (intraepithelial and lamina propria) were released by processing the graft tissue. This sample comprised ileum tissue, obtained 98 days after intestinal transplantation. All receptors derive from a human patient who received an intestinal transplant, so some T cells may come from the graft donor.

This rearrangement joins TRBV25-1 to TRBJ2-7; the match to TRBD1 covers 8 bases. CDR1 is MGHDK and CDR2 is SYGVNS in the germline V gene. V gave up 6 bases and J gave up 3 bases; unmatched junction bases: 7. The CDR3 has 14 amino acids. The CDR3 region has the DNA TGTGCCAGCAGGCCCCGGGACAGGATCTACGAGCAGTACTTC. It encodes CASRPRDRIYEQYF.

This chain joins TRBV5-1 and TRBJ1-1; 7 nucleotides align to TRBD1. The CDR3 extends over 16 amino acids. Per germline, CDR1 SGHRS and CDR2 YFSETQ. V gave up 4 bases and J gave up 0 bases; unmatched junction bases: 9. The DNA for the CDR3 is TGCGCCAGCAGCCACCGGGACAGACGAATGAACACTGAAGCTTTCTTT. Translated, it gives CASSHRDRRMNTEAFF.

The V gene is TRBV5-6, the J gene TRBJ1-1, with D unclear. The V gene lost 5 bases and the J gene lost 0 bases, with 11 bases spanning the gap. The CDR3 extends over 14 amino acids. Germline CDR1 reads SGHDT; CDR2 reads YYEEEE. The CDR3 loop is CASRWTVMNTEAFF. CDR3 nucleotide sequence: TGTGCCAGCAGGTGGACTGTCATGAACACTGAAGCTTTCTTT.

V usage is TRBV27 and J usage is TRBJ1-1; D is possibly TRBD1 (6 bases). Trimming cost V 8 bases and J 3 bases, with 13 bases left between them. CDR3 length: 13 residues. Germline V gives CDR1 MNHEY, CDR2 SMNVEV (reference sequence). The CDR3 spells CASSGAGDTEAFF. The CDR3 DNA reads as TGTGCCAGCTCGGGGGCAGGGGACACTGAAGCTTTCTTT.

The chain uses TRBV10-2 and TRBJ1-5; TRBD1 agrees at 8 bases. The CDR3 has 15 residues. J gave up 1 base and V 6 bases, and 5 bases lay outside the gene matches. The V gene's germline CDR1 is WSHSY and CDR2 SAAADI. The CDR3 loop is CASSVTGASNQPQHF. In nucleotides, the CDR3 is TGCGCCAGCAGCGTGACAGGGGCGAGCAATCAGCCCCAGCATTTT.

The CDR3 nucleotides read TGTGCCTGGAGTAACGGGATCACCGGGGAGCTGTTTTTT. Translating it yields CAWSNGITGELFF. The chain combines TRBV30 with TRBJ2-2, with D possibly TRBD2 on 5 matching bases. Germline V lookup: CDR1 GTSNPN, CDR2 SVGIG (reference sequence). This CDR3 is 13 amino acids long. The ends were cut back, 2 bases at V and 4 bases at J, with 8 bases in the middle.

There are a few counts of this clone. V is TRBV19 and J is TRBJ1-6; D gene ambiguous. The CDR3 runs to 15 residues. Trimming stripped 5 bases from V and 4 bases from J, with 12 bases between. The V gene's germline CDR1 is LNHDA and CDR2 SQIVND (reference sequence). CDR3 nucleotide sequence: TGTGCCAGTAGTCCGCACGGGCCTTATAATTCACCCCTCCACTTT. Protein sequence: CASSPHGPYNSPLHF.

The rearrangement links TRBV5-5 to TRBJ1-2, with D maybe TRBD1 (5 bases). Trimming pared 4 bases from V and 4 bases from J, leaving 20 bases between. There are 16 residues in the CDR3. Per germline, CDR1 SGHKS and CDR2 YYEKEE (reference sequence). Here the CDR3 DNA reads TGTGCCAGCAGCAACATCGGCGGGACTTCCTCCTATGGCTACACCTTC. It yields the protein CASSNIGGTSSYGYTF. Complete variable domain (other parts from reference TRBV5-5 and TRBJ1-2): DAGVTQSPTHLIKTRGQQVTLRCSPISGHKSVSWYQQVLGQGPQFIFQYYEKEERGRGNFPDRFSARQFPNYSSELNVNALLLGDSALYLCASSNIGGTSSYGYTFGSGTRLTVV.

The V call is TRBV29-1, the J call TRBJ2-5; 9 bases fit TRBD2. In germline, CDR1 is SQVTM, CDR2 ANQGSEA. Trimming removed 4 bases from V and 5 bases from J; junction bases left unmatched: 17. CDR3 length: 17 residues. DNA for the CDR3: TGCAGCGTTGTATTTCTTAGCGGGGGTCCTAGTGAGGAGACCCAGTACTTC. This sequence encodes CSVVFLSGGPSEETQYF.

In its sample, this clone was seen once. The chain's CDR3 is CASATGGGGRFHEQFF. The CDR3 coding sequence is TGTGCCAGCGCCACGGGGGGCGGGGGCAGGTTTCACGAGCAGTTCTTC. The rearrangement links TRBV2 to TRBJ2-1; weak D call: TRBD2 (7 bases). V gave up 8 bases and J gave up 10 bases, with 27 bases separating them. This CDR3 contains 16 residues. Germline CDR1 reads SNHLY; CDR2 reads FYNNEI.

V usage is TRBV7-2 and J usage is TRBJ1-2; 9 bases fit TRBD1. Germline-derived CDR1 and CDR2 are SGHTA and FQGNSA. The CDR3 loop spans 17 amino acids. V was pared by 4 bases and J by 2 bases, with 11 bases of the junction left unmatched. The CDR3: CASSSPRTGDANYGYTF. The DNA of the CDR3 is TGTGCCAGCAGCTCCCCTCGGACAGGGGACGCCAACTATGGCTACACCTTC. Combining the CDR3 with reference TRBV7-2 and TRBJ1-2 gives the whole variable domain GAGVSQSPSNKVTEKGKDVELRCDPISGHTALYWYRQSLGQGLEFLIYFQGNSAPDKSGLPSDRFSAERTGGSVSTLTIQRTQQEDSAVYLCASSSPRTGDANYGYTFGSGTRLTVV.

This clone was picked up one time. This chain connects TRBV7-9 to TRBJ2-5; the D gene is possibly TRBD1 (5 bases). The germline CDR1 and CDR2 sequences are SEHNR and FQNEAQ (reference sequence). Trimming pared 4 bases from V and 5 bases from J, leaving 11 bases between. CDR3 length: 13 residues. The CDR3 sequence: CASSSGIRETQYF. CDR3 sequence (DNA): TGTGCCAGCAGCTCAGGGATAAGGGAGACCCAGTACTTC.

The chain has TRBV19 and TRBJ1-2; possibly TRBD1 for D (6 bases). Germline CDR1 LNHDA, CDR2 SQIVND (reference sequence). CDR3 length: 14 residues. Trimming removed 7 bases from V and 4 bases from J, with 16 bases in between. The CDR3: CASTTNDRSYGYTF. CDR3 nucleotide sequence: TGTGCCAGTACCACCAATGACAGGTCCTATGGCTACACCTTC.

This sequence joins TRBV7-8 and TRBJ1-4; D call uncertain. The CDR3 has 15 amino acids. Trimming shortened V by 5 bases and J by 4 bases, and 14 bases separated the two germline ends. CDR1 SGHVS and CDR2 FQNEAQ come from the germline V gene. CDR3 amino acids: CASSLRRLINEKLFF. The CDR3 coding sequence is TGTGCCAGCAGCCTTCGACGGTTGATTAATGAAAAACTGTTTTTT.

The chain is built from TRBV11-3 and TRBJ2-5, with 7 bases matching TRBD2. V lost 7 bases, J lost 3 bases, and 5 bases stayed unmatched. The CDR3 contains 13 residues. In germline, CDR1 is SGHNT, CDR2 YENEEA. CDR3 nucleotide sequence: TGTGCCAGCAAGCCCCGGGAGGAAGAGACCCAGTACTTC. It encodes CASKPREEETQYF.

V usage is TRBV9 and J usage is TRBJ2-7, with D unclear. This CDR3 is 15 amino acids long. V shed 0 bases and J shed 3 bases, with 13 bases lying between them. Germline V gene sequence: CDR1 SGDLS, CDR2 YYNGEE. CDR3 sequence (DNA): TGTGCCAGCAGCGTAGGTGACACCGACAACTACGAGCAGTACTTC. Residues: CASSVGDTDNYEQYF.

This sequence joins TRBV7-3 and TRBJ2-2, with D perhaps TRBD2 (6 bases). CDR1 is SGHTA and CDR2 is FQGTGA in the germline V gene. The V end lost 1 base, the J end lost 9 bases, and 12 bases lay between the germline ends. The CDR3 runs to 14 residues. The CDR3 nucleotides read TGTGCCAGCAGCTTAAGTGCGGGGTCCAGGGAGCTGTTTTTT. Protein sequence: CASSLSAGSRELFF.

This chain links TRBV7-9 with TRBJ2-5, with unresolved D. The CDR3 sequence is 14 residues long. Germline CDR1 and CDR2: SEHNR and FQNEAQ (reference sequence). Trimming left V 5 bases short and J 0 bases short, with 10 bases between. The CDR3 loop reads CASSESTYQETQYF. The CDR3 bases are TGTGCCAGCAGCGAGTCTACCTACCAAGAGACCCAGTACTTC.

This chain's CDR3 is CSVAESADTQYF. The CDR3, as DNA: TGCAGCGTTGCCGAAAGCGCAGATACGCAGTATTTT. V is TRBV29-1 and J is TRBJ2-3; D is unclear. CDR3 length equals 12 residues. V shed 4 bases and J shed 4 bases, with 9 bases lying between them. Germline V gives CDR1 SQVTM, CDR2 ANQGSEA.

This clone was seen only once. V usage is TRBV19 and J usage is TRBJ1-5, with a tentative D call TRBD1 (6 bases). This CDR3 has 14 residues. The V and J ends lost 6 bases and 6 bases respectively, with 15 bases between them. Germline lookup yields CDR1 LNHDA and CDR2 SQIVND (reference sequence). The CDR3 bases are TGTGCCAGTAGCGTAACTGTAGGGGGTCAGCCCCAGCATTTT. Translation gives CASSVTVGGQPQHF.

The V gene is TRBV27, the J gene TRBJ1-1; 7 bases are a match to TRBD1. J was trimmed by 2 bases and V by 0 bases; bases with no gene match: 18. CDR1 and CDR2 from the germline V gene are MNHEY and SMNVEV (reference sequence). CDR3 length equals 20 residues. The CDR3 reads CASSLSPGQGGYGSNTEAFF. CDR3 DNA sequence: TGTGCCAGCAGTTTATCCCCGGGTCAGGGGGGATATGGATCCAACACTGAAGCTTTCTTT.